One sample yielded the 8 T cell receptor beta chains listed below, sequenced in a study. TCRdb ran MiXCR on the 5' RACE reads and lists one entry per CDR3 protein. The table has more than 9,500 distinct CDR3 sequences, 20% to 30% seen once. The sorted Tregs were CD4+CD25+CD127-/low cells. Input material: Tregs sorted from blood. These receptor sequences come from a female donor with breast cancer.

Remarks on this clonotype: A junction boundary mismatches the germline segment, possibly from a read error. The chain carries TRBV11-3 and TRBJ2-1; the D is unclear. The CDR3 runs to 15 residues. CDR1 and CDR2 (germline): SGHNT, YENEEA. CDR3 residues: CASSLGSGGYNEQSF. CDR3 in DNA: TGTGCCAGCAGCTTAGGATCAGGCGGTTACAATGAGCAGTCCTTC.

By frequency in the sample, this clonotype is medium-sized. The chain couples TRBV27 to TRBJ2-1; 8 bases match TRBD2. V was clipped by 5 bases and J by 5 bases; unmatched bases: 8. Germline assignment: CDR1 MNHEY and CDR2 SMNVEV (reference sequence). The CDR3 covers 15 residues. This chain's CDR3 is CASSPRLARDNEQFF. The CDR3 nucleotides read TGTGCCAGCAGTCCTAGACTAGCGAGAGACAATGAGCAGTTCTTC.

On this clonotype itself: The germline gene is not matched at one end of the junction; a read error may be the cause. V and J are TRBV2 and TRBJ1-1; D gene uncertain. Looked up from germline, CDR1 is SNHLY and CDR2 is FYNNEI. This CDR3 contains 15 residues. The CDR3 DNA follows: TGTGCCAGCAGTGAGTTGGGAGGGATGAACACTGAAGCTTCCTTT. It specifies CASSELGGMNTEASF. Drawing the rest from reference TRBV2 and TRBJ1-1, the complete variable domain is EPEVTQTPSHQVTQMGQEVILRCVPISNHLYFYWYRQILGQKVEFLVSFYNNEISEKSEIFDDQFSVERPDGSNFTLKIRSTKLEDSAMYFCASSELGGMNTEASFGQGTRLTVV.

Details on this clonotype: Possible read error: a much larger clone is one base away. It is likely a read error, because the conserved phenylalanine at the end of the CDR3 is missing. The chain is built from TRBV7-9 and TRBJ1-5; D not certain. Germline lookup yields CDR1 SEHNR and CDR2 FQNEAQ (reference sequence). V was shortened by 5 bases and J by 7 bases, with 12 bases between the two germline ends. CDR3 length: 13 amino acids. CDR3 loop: CASSRTLGQPQHS. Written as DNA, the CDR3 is TGTGCCAGCAGCCGAACACTCGGGCAGCCCCAGCATTCT.

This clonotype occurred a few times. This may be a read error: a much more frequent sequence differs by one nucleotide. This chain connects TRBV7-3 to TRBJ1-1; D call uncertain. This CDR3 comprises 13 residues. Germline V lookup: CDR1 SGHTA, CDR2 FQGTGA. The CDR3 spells CAGSLEVNTEAFF. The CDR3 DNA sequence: TGTGCCGGCAGCTTAGAAGTGAACACTGAAGCTTTCTTT.

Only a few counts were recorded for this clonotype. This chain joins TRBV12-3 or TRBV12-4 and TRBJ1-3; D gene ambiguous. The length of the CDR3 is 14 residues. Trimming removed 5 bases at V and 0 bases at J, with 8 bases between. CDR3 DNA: TGTGCCAGCAGTCCCCGGCTCTCTGGAAACACCATATATTTT. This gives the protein CASSPRLSGNTIYF.

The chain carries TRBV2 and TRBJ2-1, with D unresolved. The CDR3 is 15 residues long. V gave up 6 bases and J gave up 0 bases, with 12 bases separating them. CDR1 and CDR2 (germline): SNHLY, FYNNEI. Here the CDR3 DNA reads TGTGCCAGCAGGGTGACTGATAGCTCCTACAATGAGCAGTTCTTC. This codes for CASRVTDSSYNEQFF. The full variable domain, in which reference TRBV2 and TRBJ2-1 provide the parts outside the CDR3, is EPEVTQTPSHQVTQMGQEVILRCVPISNHLYFYWYRQILGQKVEFLVSFYNNEISEKSEIFDDQFSVERPDGSNFTLKIRSTKLEDSAMYFCASRVTDSSYNEQFFGPGTRLTVL.

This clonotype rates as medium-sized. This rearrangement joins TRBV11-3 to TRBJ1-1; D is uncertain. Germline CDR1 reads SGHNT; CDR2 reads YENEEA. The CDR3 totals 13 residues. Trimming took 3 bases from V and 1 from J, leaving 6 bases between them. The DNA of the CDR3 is TGTGCCAGCAGCTTTTCGGGGAACACTGAAGCTTTCTTT. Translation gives CASSFSGNTEAFF.